The T cell receptor beta chain described here comes from a study of graft-versus-host responses after intestinal transplantation. On this clone itself: No antigen is known for it.

General study results and limits: HvG clone declines early post-transplant were associated with peak circulating GvH levels. GvH clones appeared in recipient marrow, some first in ileum or blood.

Germline V gene data show CDR1 as SGDLS and CDR2 as YYNGEE. This CDR3 is built from 15 residues. The junction had 8 bases not matched to a gene; V was cut back by 4 bases and J by 7 bases. Lymphocytes (intraepithelial and lamina propria) were released by processing the graft tissue. Sequenced by immunoSEQ multiplex PCR; TCRdb stores in-frame clones only, minus some. This table holds about 29,000 clones, about 80% found once. This receptor was obtained from a human patient who received an intestinal transplant, so some T cells may come from the graft donor. The specimen was ileum tissue, collected 98 days after intestinal transplantation. V is TRBV9 and J is TRBJ1-6; 7 positions match TRBD1. The CDR3 here is CASSKETGSNSPLHF. CDR3 DNA sequence: TGTGCCAGCAGCAAAGAGACAGGGAGCAATTCACCCCTCCACTTT.